This T cell receptor (beta chain) was retrieved from a study of beta chain features in type 1 diabetes. Since all of the isolated RNA was reverse transcribed, expressed TCRB transcripts were what got sequenced. The data were produced by immunoSEQ multiplex PCR, yet TCRdb's version contains in-frame clones alone and is incomplete. This repertoire shows around 50,000 clones, approximately 40% found once; its top ten account for roughly 0.13%. Study-wide findings and caveats: The VDJ junctions of type 1 diabetes patients carried fewer insertions and more deletions. Significant though moderate, a shortening of TCRB CDR3s appeared in all four CD4+ subsets of Type 1 diabetes patients.

V trimming: 5 bases; J trimming: 3 bases; junction bases outside the gene matches: 3. CDR1 is MNHNS and CDR2 is SASEGT in the germline V gene. This CDR3 contains 14 residues. This clone was observed a handful of times. Antigen: not known. Sequences were obtained from stem cell memory CD4+ T cells from blood. The TCR was taken from a man aged 25 to 40 with type 1 diabetes. The chain joins TRBV6-1 to TRBJ2-3; 9 bases match TRBD2. CDR3 DNA sequence: TGTGCCAGCAGTATAGCGGGAGCGACAGATACGCAGTATTTT. It translates to CASSIAGATDTQYF.